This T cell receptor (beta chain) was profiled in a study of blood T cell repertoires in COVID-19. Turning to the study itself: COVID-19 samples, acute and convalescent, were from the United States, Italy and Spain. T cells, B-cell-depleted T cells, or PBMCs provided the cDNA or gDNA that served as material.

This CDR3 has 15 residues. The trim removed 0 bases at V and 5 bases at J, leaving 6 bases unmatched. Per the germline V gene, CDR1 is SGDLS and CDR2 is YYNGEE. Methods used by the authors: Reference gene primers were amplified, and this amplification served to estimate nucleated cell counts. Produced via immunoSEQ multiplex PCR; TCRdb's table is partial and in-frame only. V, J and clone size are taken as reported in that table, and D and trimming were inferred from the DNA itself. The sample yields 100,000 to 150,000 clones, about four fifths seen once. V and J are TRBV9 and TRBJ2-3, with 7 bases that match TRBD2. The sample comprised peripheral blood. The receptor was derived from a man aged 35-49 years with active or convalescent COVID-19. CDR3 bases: TGTGCCAGCAGCGTAGTGCCGGGGGGAGGAGATACGCAGTATTTT. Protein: CASSVVPGGGDTQYF.